This T cell receptor (beta chain) was recovered during a study of cytomegalovirus exposure and HLA in healthy donors. Germline V gene lookup returns CDR1 SGHAT and CDR2 FQNNGV. CDR3 length: 14 amino acids. The V end lost 0 bases, the J end lost 5 bases, and 8 bases lay between the germline ends. Amplification used 60 Vbeta primers and 13 Jbeta primers. The assay was immunoSEQ multiplex PCR, and TCRdb's table has in-frame clones only and misses some. The data contain under 80,000 clones, roughly 75% of them singletons. This clone occurred a few times. The sequenced sample was PBMCs. The TCR sequence derives from a woman in her thirties or forties in good health and CMV-seronegative. The V gene is TRBV11-2, the J gene TRBJ2-1; no clear D. This chain's CDR3 is CASSLDPHDNEQFF. The CDR3 nucleotides are TGTGCCAGCAGCTTAGATCCACACGACAATGAGCAGTTCTTC.